A selection of T cell receptor beta chains follows, all from one sample in a study of blood T cell repertoires in COVID-19. Clones were sequenced by immunoSEQ multiplex PCR, and TCRdb holds only the in-frame ones, with some missing. The sample shows roughly 200,000 clones, around 80% of them seen only once. The sequencing input was peripheral blood. The receptors come from a man between 40 and 49 years old with active or convalescent COVID-19. CDR3s include the opening cysteine and the closing phenylalanine or tryptophan. D genes are given only for firm matches. Size is stated for part of the rows, as once, few or many counts, or as a class when the clone is expanded.

J: TRBJ2-7; D: TRBD2; V: TRBV5-6; size: .; CDR3: CASSLLGGDPYEQYF; DNA: TGTGCCAGCAGCTTGCTGGGGGGGGATCCCTACGAGCAGTACTTC
J: TRBJ1-5; D: .; V: TRBV2; size: .; CDR3: CASSDDSIRPQHF; DNA: TGTGCCAGCAGTGACGACTCCATCAGGCCCCAGCATTTT
J: TRBJ1-4; D: .; V: TRBV5-4; size: .; CDR3: CASSSPTGSNEKLFF; DNA: TGTGCCAGCAGCTCGCCTACAGGTTCTAATGAAAAACTGTTTTTT
J: TRBJ1-2; D: .; V: TRBV3-1/TRBV3-2; size: .; CDR3: CASSQGHPANYGYTF; DNA: TGTGCCAGCAGCCAAGGACATCCTGCTAACTATGGCTACACCTTC
J: TRBJ1-3; D: .; V: TRBV27; size: .; CDR3: CASRPQGLLSGNTIYF; DNA: TGTGCCAGCAGACCACAGGGATTACTCTCTGGAAACACCATATATTTT
J: TRBJ2-7; D: TRBD1; V: TRBV4-1; size: once; CDR3: CASSHRTGVYEQYF; DNA: TGCGCCAGCAGCCATAGGACAGGGGTGTACGAGCAGTACTTC
J: TRBJ2-3; D: TRBD2; V: TRBV6-1; size: .; CDR3: CASSGGLAGKTDTQYF; DNA: TGTGCCAGCAGTGGGGGACTAGCGGGAAAAACAGATACGCAGTATTTT
J: TRBJ1-6; D: .; V: TRBV7-8; size: .; CDR3: CASSFGANSPLHF; DNA: TGTGCCAGCAGCTTTGGGGCCAATTCACCCCTCCACTTT
J: TRBJ1-5; D: TRBD1; V: TRBV24-1; size: .; CDR3: CATSDWTGPQHF; DNA: TGTGCCACCAGTGATTGGACAGGGCCCCAGCATTTT
J: TRBJ1-4; D: .; V: TRBV7-8; size: .; CDR3: CASSLYGHLSGATNEKLFF; DNA: TGTGCCAGCAGCTTATACGGACACCTTAGTGGGGCAACTAATGAAAAACTGTTTTTT
J: TRBJ2-3; D: TRBD1; V: TRBV12-5; size: .; CDR3: CASGLVRGQGADTQYF; DNA: TGTGCTAGTGGTTTGGTACGGGGACAGGGGGCAGATACGCAGTATTTT
J: TRBJ2-1; D: .; V: TRBV30; size: once; CDR3: CAWSVLSSDEQFF; DNA: TGTGCCTGGAGTGTGCTATCGTCTGATGAGCAGTTCTTC
J: TRBJ2-7; D: .; V: TRBV30; size: .; CDR3: CAWSVGAGSYEQYF; DNA: TGTGCCTGGAGTGTAGGGGCAGGCTCCTACGAGCAGTACTTC
J: TRBJ2-5; D: .; V: TRBV5-4; size: .; CDR3: CASSPDRYQETQYF; DNA: TGTGCCAGCAGCCCGGACAGATACCAAGAGACCCAGTACTTC
J: TRBJ1-2; D: .; V: TRBV6-4; size: .; CDR3: CASSDRGNGYTF; DNA: TGTGCCAGCAGTGACCGGGGAAATGGCTACACCTTC
J: TRBJ2-1; D: .; V: TRBV7-2; size: .; CDR3: CASSPKVGRSSYNEQFF; DNA: TGTGCCAGCAGCCCAAAGGTAGGCCGGAGCTCCTACAATGAGCAGTTCTTC
J: TRBJ1-4; D: .; V: TRBV5-6; size: .; CDR3: CASSLGGANEKLFF; DNA: TGTGCCAGCAGCTTGGGGGGCGCTAATGAAAAACTGTTTTTT
J: TRBJ2-5; D: TRBD1; V: TRBV19; size: .; CDR3: CASSYLGQGKETQYF; DNA: TGTGCCAGTAGTTACTTGGGACAGGGGAAAGAGACCCAGTACTTC
J: TRBJ1-1; D: .; V: TRBV5-5; size: once; CDR3: CASSPMEGLMNTEAFF; DNA: TGTGCCAGCAGCCCTATGGAGGGTCTCATGAACACTGAAGCTTTCTTT
J: TRBJ2-7; D: TRBD1; V: TRBV9; size: few; CDR3: CASSVDETGVREQYF; DNA: TGTGCCAGCAGCGTAGATGAGACAGGGGTAAGAGAGCAGTACTTC
J: TRBJ2-3; D: TRBD2; V: TRBV24-1; size: .; CDR3: CATSDLAAGGPDTQYF; DNA: TGTGCCACCAGTGATTTGGCAGCGGGAGGGCCAGATACGCAGTATTTT
J: TRBJ1-1; D: .; V: TRBV13; size: .; CDR3: CASTRAPLNTEAFF; DNA: TGTGCCAGCACCAGGGCCCCATTAAACACTGAAGCTTTCTTT
J: TRBJ2-6; D: .; V: TRBV7-9; size: .; CDR3: CASSFFETDSGANVLTF; DNA: TGTGCCAGCAGCTTCTTTGAGACAGACTCTGGGGCCAACGTCCTGACTTTC
J: TRBJ1-1; D: .; V: TRBV19; size: .; CDR3: CASSQVGDEAFF; DNA: TGTGCCAGTAGTCAAGTGGGAGACGAAGCTTTCTTT
J: TRBJ2-3; D: TRBD1; V: TRBV19; size: once; CDR3: CASSHPGDRNTDTQYF; DNA: TGTGCCAGTAGCCACCCAGGGGACAGAAACACAGATACGCAGTATTTT
J: TRBJ2-7; D: TRBD1; V: TRBV10-3; size: .; CDR3: CAISLTGSSLTTSSYEQYF; DNA: TGTGCCATCAGCCTGACAGGGTCATCCCTAACAACAAGCTCCTACGAGCAGTACTTC
J: TRBJ1-2; D: .; V: TRBV7-2; size: few; CDR3: CASSLGNRINYGYTF; DNA: TGTGCCAGCAGCTTAGGGAACAGGATTAACTATGGCTACACCTTC